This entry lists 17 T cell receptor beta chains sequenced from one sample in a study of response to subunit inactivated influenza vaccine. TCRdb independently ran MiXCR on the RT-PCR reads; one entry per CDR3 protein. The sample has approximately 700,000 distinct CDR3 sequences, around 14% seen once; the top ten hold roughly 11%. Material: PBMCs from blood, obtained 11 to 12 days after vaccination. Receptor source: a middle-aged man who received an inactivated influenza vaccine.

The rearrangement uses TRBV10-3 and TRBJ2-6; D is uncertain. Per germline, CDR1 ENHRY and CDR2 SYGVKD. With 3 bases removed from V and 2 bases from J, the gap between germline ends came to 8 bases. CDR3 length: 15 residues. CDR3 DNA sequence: TGTGCCATCAGTGAAGGCCAAACTGGGGCCAACGTCCTGACTTTC. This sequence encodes CAISEGQTGANVLTF.

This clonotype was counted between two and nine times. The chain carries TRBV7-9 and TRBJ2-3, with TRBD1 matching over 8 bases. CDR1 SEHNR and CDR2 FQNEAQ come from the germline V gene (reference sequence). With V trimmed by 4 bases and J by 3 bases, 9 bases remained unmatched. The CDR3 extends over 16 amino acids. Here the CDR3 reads CASSSWIGQGTDTQYF. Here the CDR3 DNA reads TGTGCCAGCAGCTCATGGATAGGACAGGGAACAGATACGCAGTATTTT.

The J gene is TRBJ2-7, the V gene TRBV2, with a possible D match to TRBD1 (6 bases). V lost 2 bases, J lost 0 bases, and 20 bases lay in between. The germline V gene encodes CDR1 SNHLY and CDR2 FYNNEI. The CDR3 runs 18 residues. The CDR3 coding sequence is TGTGCCAGCAGTGAATTGGGTTCGGGACACTCATCCTCCTACGAGCAGTACTTC. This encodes CASSELGSGHSSSYEQYF.

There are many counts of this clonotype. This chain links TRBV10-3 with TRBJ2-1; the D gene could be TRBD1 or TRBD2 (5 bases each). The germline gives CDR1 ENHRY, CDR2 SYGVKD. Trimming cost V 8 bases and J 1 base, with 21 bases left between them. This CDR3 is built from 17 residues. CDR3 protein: CAISSLGRGESYNEQFF. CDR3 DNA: TGTGCCATCTCATCGCTGGGCCGGGGCGAGTCCTACAATGAGCAGTTCTTC.

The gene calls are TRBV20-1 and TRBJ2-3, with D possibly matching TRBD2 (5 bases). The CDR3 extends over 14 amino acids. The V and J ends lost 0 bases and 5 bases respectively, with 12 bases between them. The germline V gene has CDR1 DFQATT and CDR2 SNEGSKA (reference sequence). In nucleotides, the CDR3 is TGCAGTGCTAGAGATCTGACGGCGGGAGATACGCAGTATTTT. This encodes CSARDLTAGDTQYF.

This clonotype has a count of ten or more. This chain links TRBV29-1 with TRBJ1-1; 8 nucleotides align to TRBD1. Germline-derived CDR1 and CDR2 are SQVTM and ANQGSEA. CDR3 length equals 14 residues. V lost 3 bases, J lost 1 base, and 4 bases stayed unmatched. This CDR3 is CSVDYRGENTEAFF. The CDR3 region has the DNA TGCAGCGTTGATTACAGGGGGGAGAACACTGAAGCTTTCTTT.

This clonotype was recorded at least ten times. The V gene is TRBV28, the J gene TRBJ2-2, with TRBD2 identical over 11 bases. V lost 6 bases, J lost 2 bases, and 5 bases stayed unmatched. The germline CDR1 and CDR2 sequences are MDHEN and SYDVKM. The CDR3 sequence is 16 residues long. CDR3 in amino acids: CASRLLAGENTGELFF. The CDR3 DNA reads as TGTGCCAGCAGACTACTAGCGGGAGAAAACACCGGGGAGCTGTTTTTT. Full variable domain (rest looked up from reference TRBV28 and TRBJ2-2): DVKVTQSSRYLVKRTGEKVFLECVQDMDHENMFWYRQDPGLGLRLIYFSYDVKMKEKGDIPEGYSVSREKKERFSLILESASTNQTSMYLCASRLLAGENTGELFFGEGSRLTVL.

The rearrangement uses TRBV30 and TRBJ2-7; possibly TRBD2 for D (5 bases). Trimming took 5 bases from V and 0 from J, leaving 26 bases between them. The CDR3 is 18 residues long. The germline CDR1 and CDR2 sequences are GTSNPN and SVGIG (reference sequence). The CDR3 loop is CAWEKPDFGRGFSYEQYF. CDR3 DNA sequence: TGTGCCTGGGAGAAACCGGATTTCGGACGGGGATTCTCCTACGAGCAGTACTTC.

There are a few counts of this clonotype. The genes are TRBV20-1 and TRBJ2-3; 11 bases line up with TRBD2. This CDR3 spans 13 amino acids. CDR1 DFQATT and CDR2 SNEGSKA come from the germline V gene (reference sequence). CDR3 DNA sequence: TGCACGGGACTAGCGGAGCTCACAGATACGCAGTATTTT. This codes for CTGLAELTDTQYF.

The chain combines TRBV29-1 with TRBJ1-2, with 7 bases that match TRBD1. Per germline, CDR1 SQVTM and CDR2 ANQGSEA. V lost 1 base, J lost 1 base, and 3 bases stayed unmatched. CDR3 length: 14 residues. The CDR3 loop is CSVEGTGVNYGYTF. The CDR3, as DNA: TGCAGCGTTGAAGGGACAGGAGTTAACTATGGCTACACCTTC.

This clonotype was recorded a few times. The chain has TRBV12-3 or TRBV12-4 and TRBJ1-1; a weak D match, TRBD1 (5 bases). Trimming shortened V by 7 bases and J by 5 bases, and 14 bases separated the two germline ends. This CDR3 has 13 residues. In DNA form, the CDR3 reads TGTGCCAGCACCTTTGGGGGGGGAACTGAAGCTTTCTTT. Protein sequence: CASTFGGGTEAFF.

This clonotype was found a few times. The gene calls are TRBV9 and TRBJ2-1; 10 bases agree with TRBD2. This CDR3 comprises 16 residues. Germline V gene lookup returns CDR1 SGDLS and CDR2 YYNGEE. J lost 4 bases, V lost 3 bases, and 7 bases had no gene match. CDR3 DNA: TGTGCCAGCAGCGGGGGACTAGCGCGGAGTTACAATGAGCAGTTCTTC. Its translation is CASSGGLARSYNEQFF.

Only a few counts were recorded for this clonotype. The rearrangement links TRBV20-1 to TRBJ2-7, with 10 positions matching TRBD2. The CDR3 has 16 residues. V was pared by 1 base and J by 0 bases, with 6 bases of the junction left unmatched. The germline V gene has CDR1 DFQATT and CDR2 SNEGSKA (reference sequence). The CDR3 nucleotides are TGCAGTGCTAGAGGCGCCTCTAGCGGGAGCTCCTACGAGCAGTACTTC. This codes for CSARGASSGSSYEQYF.

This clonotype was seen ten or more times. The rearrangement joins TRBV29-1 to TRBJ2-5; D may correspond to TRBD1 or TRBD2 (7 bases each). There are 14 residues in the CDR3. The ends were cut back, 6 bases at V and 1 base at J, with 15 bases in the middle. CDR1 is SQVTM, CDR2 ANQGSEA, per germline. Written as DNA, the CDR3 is TGCAGCGTCGTCAGGGGGGGACCCCAAGAGACCCAGTACTTC. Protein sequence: CSVVRGGPQETQYF.

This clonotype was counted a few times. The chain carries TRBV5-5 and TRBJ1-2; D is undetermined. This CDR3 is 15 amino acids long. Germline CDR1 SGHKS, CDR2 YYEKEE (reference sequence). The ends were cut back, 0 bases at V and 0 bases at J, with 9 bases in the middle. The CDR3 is CASSLGQAANYGYTF. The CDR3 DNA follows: TGTGCCAGCAGCTTGGGTCAGGCGGCTAACTATGGCTACACCTTC.

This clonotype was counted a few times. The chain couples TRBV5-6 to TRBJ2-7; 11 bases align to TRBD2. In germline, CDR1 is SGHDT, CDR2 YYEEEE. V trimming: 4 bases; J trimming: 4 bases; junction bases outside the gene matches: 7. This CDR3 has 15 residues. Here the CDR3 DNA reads TGTGCCAGCAGCGACCTACTAGCGGGGGCGTACGAGCAGTACTTC. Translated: CASSDLLAGAYEQYF.

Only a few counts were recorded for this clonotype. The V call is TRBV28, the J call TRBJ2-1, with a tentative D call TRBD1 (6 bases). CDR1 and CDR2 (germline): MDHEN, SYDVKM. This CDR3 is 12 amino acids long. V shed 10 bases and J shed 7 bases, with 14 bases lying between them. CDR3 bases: TGTGCCACTGGCCCAGGGGTTAATGAGCAGTTCTTC. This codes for CATGPGVNEQFF.